The present entry profiles one T cell receptor (beta chain) with its context. The specificity of this receptor is unknown. One base away there is no much larger clone; base qualities are not given. Memory CD4+ T cells were sorted ex vivo from peripheral blood of narcolepsy patients and healthy controls for TCR Vbeta sequencing. This sample is drawn from a study of T cells in narcolepsy (dated by TCRdb to between 2018 and 2020). Study-wide context: Patients with narcolepsy type 1 or type 2 (NT1, NT2) were enrolled in the study together with healthy control donors. Autoreactive T cells targeting hypocretin neuron self-antigens (hypocretin, TRIB2) were sought in narcolepsy patients, and TCR Vbeta sequencing was used to track clonotypes in blood and CSF.

Points the paper makes about the study in general: Numbers of sequenced blood memory CD4+ clonotypes were comparable, with averages of some 40,000 in patients and approximately 33,000 in controls. According to the report, autoreactive clonotypes were detected serially in the blood of the same patients and of different patients, but not in healthy controls. Some blood memory CD4+ repertoires from patients and controls contained no sequences matching autoreactive T cell clones. HCRT-specific and TRIB2-specific autoreactive clonotypes were highlighted in plots that compared CD4+ T cell clonotypes in CSF versus blood from the same patient.

CDR1 and CDR2, per the germline V gene (reference sequence), are LNHDA and SQIVND. V sheds 3 bases and J sheds 3 bases, leaving 17 bases between their ends. The CDR3 measures 16 amino acids from cysteine to phenylalanine. CDR3 DNA is the only sequence kept; it has 48 bases, read in frame from the first base. Library preparation employed the immunoSEQ multiplex PCR assay. TCRdb retrieved this table from immuneACCESS and kept in-frame rearrangements only. Not all clones are present; in checked studies, unresolved V genes account for under half, and no reason is known for the remainder. The sample contains about 24,000 clones, 60% to 75% of them found a single time. The top ten hold approximately 12% of the sample.

The receptor's source is a human donor in good health. Sequenced input: memory (CD45RA-) CD4+ T cells from blood. The cell subset or site label here, explained by the study, means: memory T cells sorted ex vivo from peripheral blood. The sequence joins TRBV19 to TRBJ1-1, and TRBD1 may be the D gene, going by 5 matching bases. The DNA sequence is as follows: TGTGCCAGTAGTATTTCCGGGACTGACACATACACTGAAGCTTTCTTT. Translated, it gives CASSISGTDTYTEAFF.